This T cell receptor (beta chain) originates from a study of identical twins. This clonotype was picked up many times. No antigen is known for it. Study findings and constraints: Cord blood beta clonotypes that were abundant carried fewer insertions, and memory repertoires showed no such trend. The analysis was cross-sectional rather than longitudinal within donors.

The length of the CDR3 is 17 residues. Germline loops: CDR1 LGHDT, CDR2 YNNKEL (reference sequence). V shed 3 bases, J shed 5 bases, and the junction held 14 bases outside the gene matches. Template switching supplied a universal primer site; unique molecular identifiers were carried on the cDNA. MiXCR was run by TCRdb on the 5' RACE reads, yielding one entry per CDR3 protein. The data show around 200,000 distinct CDR3 sequences, with around a tenth seen just once and roughly 5% held by the top ten. All of the donors were Caucasians in good health. The rearrangement uses TRBV3-1 and TRBJ2-7; 9 nucleotides line up with TRBD2. The TCR was taken from a woman aged 18 to 35 in good health. Sequencing input: memory (CD45RO+) T cells sorted from blood. The CDR3 region has the DNA TGTGCCAGCAGCCAGGTTCATAGCGGGGGTCGTAAAAACGAGCAGTACTTC. Amino acids: CASSQVHSGGRKNEQYF.